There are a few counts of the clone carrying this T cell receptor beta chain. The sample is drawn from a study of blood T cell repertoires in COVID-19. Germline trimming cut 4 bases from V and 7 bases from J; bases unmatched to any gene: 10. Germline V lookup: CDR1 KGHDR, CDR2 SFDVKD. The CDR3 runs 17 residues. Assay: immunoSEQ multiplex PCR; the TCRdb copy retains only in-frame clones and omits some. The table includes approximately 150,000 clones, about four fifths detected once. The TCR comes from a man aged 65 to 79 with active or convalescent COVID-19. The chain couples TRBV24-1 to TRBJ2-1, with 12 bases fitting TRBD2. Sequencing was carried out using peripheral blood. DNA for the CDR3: TGTGCCACCAGTGACCACAAGACTAGCGGGAGTTCAAATGAGCAGTTCTTC. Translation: CATSDHKTSGSSNEQFF.